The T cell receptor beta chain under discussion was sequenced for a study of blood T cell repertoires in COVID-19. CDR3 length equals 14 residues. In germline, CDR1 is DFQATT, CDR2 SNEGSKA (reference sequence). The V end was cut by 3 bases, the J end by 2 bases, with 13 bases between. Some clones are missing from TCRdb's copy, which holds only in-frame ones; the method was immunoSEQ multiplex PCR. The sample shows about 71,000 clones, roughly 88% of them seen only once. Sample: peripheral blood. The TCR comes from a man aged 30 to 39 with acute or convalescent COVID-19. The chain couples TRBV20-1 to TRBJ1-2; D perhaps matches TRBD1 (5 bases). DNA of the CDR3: TGCAGTGCTAGTCTGACAGAGAAGAACTATGGCTACACCTTC. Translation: CSASLTEKNYGYTF.